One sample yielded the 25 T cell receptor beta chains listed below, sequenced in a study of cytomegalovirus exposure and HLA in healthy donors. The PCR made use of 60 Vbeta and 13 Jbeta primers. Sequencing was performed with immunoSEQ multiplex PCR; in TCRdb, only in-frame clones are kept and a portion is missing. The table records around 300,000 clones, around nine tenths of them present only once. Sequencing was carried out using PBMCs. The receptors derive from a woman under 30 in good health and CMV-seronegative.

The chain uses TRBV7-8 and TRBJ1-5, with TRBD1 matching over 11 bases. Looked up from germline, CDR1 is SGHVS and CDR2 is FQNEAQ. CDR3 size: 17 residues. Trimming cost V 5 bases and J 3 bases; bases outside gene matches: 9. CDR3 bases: TGTGCCAGCAGCGCGAGGAGGGGACAGGGGGACAATCAGCCCCAGCATTTT. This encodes CASSARRGQGDNQPQHF.

The CDR3 region has the DNA TGTGCCAGCAGCGGCAGGGTATACACCGGGGAGCTGTTTTTT. Translating it yields CASSGRVYTGELFF. The chain uses TRBV9 and TRBJ2-2, with D possibly being TRBD1 (5 bases). V lost 3 bases to trimming and J lost 3 bases, with 9 bases between them. Per germline, CDR1 SGDLS and CDR2 YYNGEE. The CDR3 contains 14 residues.

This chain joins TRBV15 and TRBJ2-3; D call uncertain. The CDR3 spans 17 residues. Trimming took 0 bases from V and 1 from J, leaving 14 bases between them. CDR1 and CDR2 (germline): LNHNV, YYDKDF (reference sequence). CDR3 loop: CATSRDLRSPGTDTQYF. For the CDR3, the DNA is TGTGCCACCAGCAGAGATCTCAGGTCCCCTGGCACAGATACGCAGTATTTT.

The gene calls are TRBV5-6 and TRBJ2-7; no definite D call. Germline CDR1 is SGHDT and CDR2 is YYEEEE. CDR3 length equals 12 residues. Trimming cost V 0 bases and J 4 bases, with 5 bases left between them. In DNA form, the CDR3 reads TGTGCCAGCAGCTTGGCCAATTACGAGCAGTACTTC. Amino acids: CASSLANYEQYF.

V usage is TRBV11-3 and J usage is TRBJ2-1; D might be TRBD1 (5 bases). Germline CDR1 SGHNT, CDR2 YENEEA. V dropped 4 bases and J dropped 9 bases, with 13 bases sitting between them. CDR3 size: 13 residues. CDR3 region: CASSSQGSGEQFF. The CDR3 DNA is TGTGCCAGCAGCTCGCAGGGTTCCGGTGAGCAGTTCTTC.

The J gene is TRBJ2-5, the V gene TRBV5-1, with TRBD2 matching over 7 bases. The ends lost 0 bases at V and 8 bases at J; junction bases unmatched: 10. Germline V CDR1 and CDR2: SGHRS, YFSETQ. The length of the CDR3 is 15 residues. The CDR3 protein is CASSLVAGVYLTQYF. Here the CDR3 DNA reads TGCGCCAGCAGCTTGGTTGCGGGGGTTTACTTAACCCAGTACTTC.

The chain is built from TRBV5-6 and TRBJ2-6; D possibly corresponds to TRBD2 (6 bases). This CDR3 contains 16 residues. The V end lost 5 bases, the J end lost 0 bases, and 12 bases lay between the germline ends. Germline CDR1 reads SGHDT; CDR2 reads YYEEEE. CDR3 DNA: TGTGCCAGCAGTCGGGACTTCTACTCTGGGGCCAACGTCCTGACTTTC. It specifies CASSRDFYSGANVLTF.

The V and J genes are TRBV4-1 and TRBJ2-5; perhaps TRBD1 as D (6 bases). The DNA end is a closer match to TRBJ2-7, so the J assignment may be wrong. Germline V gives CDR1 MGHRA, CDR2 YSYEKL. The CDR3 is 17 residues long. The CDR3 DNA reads TGCGCCAGCAGCCCATCCCCAGGGACATTGACTTCCTACGAGCAGTACTTC. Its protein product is CASSPSPGTLTSYEQYF.

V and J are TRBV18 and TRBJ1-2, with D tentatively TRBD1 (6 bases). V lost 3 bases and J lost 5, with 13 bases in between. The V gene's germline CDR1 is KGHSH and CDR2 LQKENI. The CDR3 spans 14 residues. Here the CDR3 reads CASSPSTGLYGYTF. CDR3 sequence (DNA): TGTGCCAGCTCACCCTCGACAGGCCTGTATGGCTACACCTTC.

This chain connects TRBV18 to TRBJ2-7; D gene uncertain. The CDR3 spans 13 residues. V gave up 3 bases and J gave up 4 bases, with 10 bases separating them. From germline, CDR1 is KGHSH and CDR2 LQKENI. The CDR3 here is CASSPPDGYEQYF. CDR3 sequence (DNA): TGTGCCAGCTCACCCCCTGACGGGTACGAGCAGTACTTC.

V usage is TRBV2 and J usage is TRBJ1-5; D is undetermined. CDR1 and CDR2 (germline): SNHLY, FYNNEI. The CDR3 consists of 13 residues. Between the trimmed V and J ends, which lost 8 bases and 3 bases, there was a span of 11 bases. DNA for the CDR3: TGTGCCAGCCGGAGGTCCTTCAATCAGCCCCAGCATTTT. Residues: CASRRSFNQPQHF.

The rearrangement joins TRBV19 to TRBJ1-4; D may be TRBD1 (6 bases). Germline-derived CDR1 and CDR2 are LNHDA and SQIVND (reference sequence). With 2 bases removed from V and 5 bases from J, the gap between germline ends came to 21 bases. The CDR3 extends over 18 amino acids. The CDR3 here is CASSIYLTGRDKNEKLFF. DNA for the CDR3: TGTGCCAGTAGTATATACCTAACCGGTCGGGACAAAAATGAAAAACTGTTTTTT.

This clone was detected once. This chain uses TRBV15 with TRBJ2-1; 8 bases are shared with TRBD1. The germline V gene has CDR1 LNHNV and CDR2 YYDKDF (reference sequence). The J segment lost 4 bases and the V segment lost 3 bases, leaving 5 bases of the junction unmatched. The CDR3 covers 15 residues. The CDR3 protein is CATSRDRVLYNEQFF. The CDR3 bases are TGTGCCACCAGCAGGGACAGGGTTTTGTACAATGAGCAGTTCTTC.

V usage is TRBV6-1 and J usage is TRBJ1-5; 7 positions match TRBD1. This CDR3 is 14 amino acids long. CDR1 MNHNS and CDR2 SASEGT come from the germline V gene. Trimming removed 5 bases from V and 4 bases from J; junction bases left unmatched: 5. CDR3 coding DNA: TGTGCCAGCAGTTTGGGACAGAAAAATCAGCCCCAGCATTTT. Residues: CASSLGQKNQPQHF.

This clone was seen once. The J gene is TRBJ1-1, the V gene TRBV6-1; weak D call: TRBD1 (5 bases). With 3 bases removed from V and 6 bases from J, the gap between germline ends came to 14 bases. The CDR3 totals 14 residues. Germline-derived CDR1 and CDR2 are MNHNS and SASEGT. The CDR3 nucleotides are TGTGCCAGCAGTGAGTCCCCTGGAGGGGCTGAAGCTTTCTTT. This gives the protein CASSESPGGAEAFF.

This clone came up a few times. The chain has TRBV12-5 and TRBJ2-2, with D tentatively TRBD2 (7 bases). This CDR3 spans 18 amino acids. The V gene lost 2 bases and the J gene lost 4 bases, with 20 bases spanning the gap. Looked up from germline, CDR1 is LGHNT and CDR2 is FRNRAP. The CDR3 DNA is TGTGCTAGTGGTTTGTACAAAAAGGGGGGGGCTCCCACCGGGGAGCTGTTTTTT. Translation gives CASGLYKKGGAPTGELFF.

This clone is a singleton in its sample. The CDR3 is CASSHRDMGQADSYNEQFF. CDR3 nucleotide sequence: TGTGCCAGCAGCCACCGGGACATGGGTCAAGCGGACTCCTACAATGAGCAGTTCTTC. The chain recombines TRBV11-2 with TRBJ2-1; weak D call: TRBD1 (6 bases). Trimming stripped 5 bases from V and 0 bases from J, with 23 bases between. The CDR3 length is 19 residues. Germline V lookup: CDR1 SGHAT, CDR2 FQNNGV.

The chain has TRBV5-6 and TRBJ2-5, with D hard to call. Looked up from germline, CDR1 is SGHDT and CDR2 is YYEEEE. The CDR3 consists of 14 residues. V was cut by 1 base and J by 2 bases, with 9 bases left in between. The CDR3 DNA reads TGTGCCAGCAGCTTGCCGACATCACAAGAGACCCAGTACTTC. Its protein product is CASSLPTSQETQYF. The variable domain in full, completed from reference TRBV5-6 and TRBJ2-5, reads DAGVTQSPTHLIKTRGQQVTLRCSPKSGHDTVSWYQQALGQGPQFIFQYYEEEERQRGNFPDRFSGHQFPNYSSELNVNALLLGDSALYLCASSLPTSQETQYFGPGTRLLVL.

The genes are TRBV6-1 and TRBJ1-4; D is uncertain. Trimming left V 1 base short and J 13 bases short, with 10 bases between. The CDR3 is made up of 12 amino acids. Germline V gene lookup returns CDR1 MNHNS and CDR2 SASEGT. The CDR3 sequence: CASSEGGEGLFF. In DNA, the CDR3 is TGTGCCAGCAGTGAAGGAGGAGAGGGACTGTTTTTT.

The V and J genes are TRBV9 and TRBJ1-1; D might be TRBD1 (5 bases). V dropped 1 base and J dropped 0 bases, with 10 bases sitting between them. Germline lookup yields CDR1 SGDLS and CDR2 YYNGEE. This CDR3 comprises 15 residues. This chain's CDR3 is CASSVWGEMNTEAFF. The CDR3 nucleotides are TGTGCCAGCAGCGTATGGGGGGAAATGAACACTGAAGCTTTCTTT. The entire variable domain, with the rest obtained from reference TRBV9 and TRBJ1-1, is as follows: DSGVTQTPKHLITATGQRVTLRCSPRSGDLSVYWYQQSLDQGLQFLIQYYNGEERAKGNILERFSAQQFPDLHSELNLSSLELGDSALYFCASSVWGEMNTEAFFGQGTRLTVV.

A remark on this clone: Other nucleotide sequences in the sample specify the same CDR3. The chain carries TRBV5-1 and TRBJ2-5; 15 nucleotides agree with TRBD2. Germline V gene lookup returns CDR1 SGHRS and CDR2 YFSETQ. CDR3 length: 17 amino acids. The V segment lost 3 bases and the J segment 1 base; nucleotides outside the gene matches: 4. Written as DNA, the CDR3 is TGCGCCAGCAGCTCCCGGACTAGCGGGGGGGCCCAAGAGACCCAGTACTTC. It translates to CASSSRTSGGAQETQYF.

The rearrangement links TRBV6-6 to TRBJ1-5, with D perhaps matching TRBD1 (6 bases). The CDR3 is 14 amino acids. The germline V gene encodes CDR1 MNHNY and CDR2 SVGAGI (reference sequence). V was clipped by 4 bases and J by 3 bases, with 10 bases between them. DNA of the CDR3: TGTGCCAGCAGTTGGACAGATTTCAATCAGCCCCAGCATTTT. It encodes CASSWTDFNQPQHF.

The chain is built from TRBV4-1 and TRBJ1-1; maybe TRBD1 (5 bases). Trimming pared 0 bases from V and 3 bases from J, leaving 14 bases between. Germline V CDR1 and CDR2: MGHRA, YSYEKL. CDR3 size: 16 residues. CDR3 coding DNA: TGCGCCAGCAGCCAAGAATCCGGGGGTTACGACACTGAAGCTTTCTTT. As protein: CASSQESGGYDTEAFF.

The CDR3 spells CASSEQGDQPQHF. The CDR3 DNA follows: TGTGCCAGCAGTGAGCAGGGGGATCAGCCCCAGCATTTT. The chain has TRBV6-4 and TRBJ1-5; 7 bases agree with TRBD1. This CDR3 contains 13 residues. Trimming cost V 3 bases and J 5 bases; bases outside gene matches: 1. In germline, CDR1 is MRHNA, CDR2 SNTAGT.

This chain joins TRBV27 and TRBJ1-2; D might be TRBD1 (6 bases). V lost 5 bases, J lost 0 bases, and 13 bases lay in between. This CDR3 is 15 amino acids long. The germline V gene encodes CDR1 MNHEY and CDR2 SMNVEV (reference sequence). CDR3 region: CASSPGTTPNYGYTF. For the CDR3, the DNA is TGTGCCAGCAGTCCTGGGACAACCCCTAACTATGGCTACACCTTC.